This TCR beta chain was recovered during a study of shared clonotypes between healthy human individuals. Study-wide points: Naive subsets typically showed greater estimated richness than memory subsets. Clonotypes which were not shared had lower generation probabilities than clonotypes that all four donors shared.

The method was immunoSEQ multiplex PCR; TCRdb's version includes in-frame clones alone and lacks a portion of them. The table lists about 600,000 clones, about 96% of them singletons. Donors comprised healthy HIV-negative adults lacking recent acute infections or vaccinations. Points on this clone: Its antigen is currently unknown.

Material: naive CD4+ T cells sorted from blood. Subset given: CD45RA+ positively selected. This sequence was found in a woman in her 30s in good health.

The CDR3 loop reads CSMSGSDTQYF. As DNA, the CDR3 is TGCAGTATGAGTGGTAGCGATACGCAGTATTTT. This sequence joins TRBV20-1 and TRBJ2-3; D is unresolved. Trimming pared 8 bases from V and 6 bases from J, leaving 12 bases between. The CDR3 contains 11 residues. CDR1 is DFQATT and CDR2 is SNEGSKA in the germline V gene (reference sequence).